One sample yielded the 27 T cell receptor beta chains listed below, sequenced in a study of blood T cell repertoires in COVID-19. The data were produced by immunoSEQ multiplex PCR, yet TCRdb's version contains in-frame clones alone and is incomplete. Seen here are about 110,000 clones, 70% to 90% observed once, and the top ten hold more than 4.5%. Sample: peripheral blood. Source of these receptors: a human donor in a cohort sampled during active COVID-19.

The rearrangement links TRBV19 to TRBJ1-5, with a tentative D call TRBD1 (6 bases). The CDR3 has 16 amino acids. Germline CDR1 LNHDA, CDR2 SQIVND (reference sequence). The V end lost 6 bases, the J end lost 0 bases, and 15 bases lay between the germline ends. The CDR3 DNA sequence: TGTGCCAGTAGCCGCGAGACAGGACTTAGCAATCAGCCCCAGCATTTT. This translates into CASSRETGLSNQPQHF.

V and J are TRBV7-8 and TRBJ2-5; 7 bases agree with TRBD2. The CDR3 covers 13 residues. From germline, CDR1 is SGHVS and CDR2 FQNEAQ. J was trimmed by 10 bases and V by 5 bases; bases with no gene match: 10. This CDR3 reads CASSLSFRGDQYF. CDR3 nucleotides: TGTGCCAGCAGCCTATCATTCCGGGGGGACCAGTACTTC.

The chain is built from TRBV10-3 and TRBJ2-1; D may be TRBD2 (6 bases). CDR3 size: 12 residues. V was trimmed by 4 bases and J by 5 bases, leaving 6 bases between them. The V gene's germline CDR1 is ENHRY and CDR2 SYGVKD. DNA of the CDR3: TGTGCCATCAGTGGGACTAACAATGAGCAGTTCTTC. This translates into CAISGTNNEQFF.

The DNA for the CDR3 is TGTGCCAGCAGCTTAACTGCGGTCGGTGAGCAGTTCTTC. As protein: CASSLTAVGEQFF. The chain combines TRBV7-3 with TRBJ2-1, with D unclear. Germline V lookup: CDR1 SGHTA, CDR2 FQGTGA. The CDR3 extends over 13 amino acids. With 0 bases removed from V and 9 bases from J, the gap between germline ends came to 9 bases.

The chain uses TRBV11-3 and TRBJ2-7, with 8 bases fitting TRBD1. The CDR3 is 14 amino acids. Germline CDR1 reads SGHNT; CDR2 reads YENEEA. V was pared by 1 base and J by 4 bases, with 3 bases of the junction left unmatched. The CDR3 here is CASSLGQGQYEQYF. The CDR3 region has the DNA TGTGCCAGCAGCTTAGGACAGGGGCAATACGAGCAGTACTTC. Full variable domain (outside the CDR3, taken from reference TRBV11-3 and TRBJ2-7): EAGVVQSPRYKIIEKKQPVAFWCNPISGHNTLYWYLQNLGQGPELLIRYENEEAVDDSQLPKDRFSAERLKGVDSTLKIQPAELGDSAVYLCASSLGQGQYEQYFGPGTRLTVT.

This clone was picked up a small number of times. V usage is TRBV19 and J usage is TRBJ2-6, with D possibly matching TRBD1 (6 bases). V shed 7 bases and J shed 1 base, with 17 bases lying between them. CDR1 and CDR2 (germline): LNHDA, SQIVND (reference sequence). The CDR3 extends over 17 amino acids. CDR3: CASIGQPAGSGANVLTF. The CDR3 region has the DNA TGTGCCAGTATCGGACAGCCCGCTGGGTCTGGGGCCAACGTCCTGACTTTC.

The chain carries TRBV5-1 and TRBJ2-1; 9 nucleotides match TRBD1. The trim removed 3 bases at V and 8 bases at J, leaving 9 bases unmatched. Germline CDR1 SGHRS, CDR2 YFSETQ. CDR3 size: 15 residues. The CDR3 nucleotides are TGCGCCAGCAGCTCACCGGGACAGGGCTCATATGAGCAGTTCTTC. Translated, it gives CASSSPGQGSYEQFF.

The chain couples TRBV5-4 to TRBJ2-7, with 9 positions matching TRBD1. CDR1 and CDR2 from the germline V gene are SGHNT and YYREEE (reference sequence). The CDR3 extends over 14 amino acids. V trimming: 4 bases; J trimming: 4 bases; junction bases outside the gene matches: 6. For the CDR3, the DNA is TGTGCCAGCAGCCAGGACAGGGGCTTATACGAGCAGTACTTC. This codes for CASSQDRGLYEQYF.

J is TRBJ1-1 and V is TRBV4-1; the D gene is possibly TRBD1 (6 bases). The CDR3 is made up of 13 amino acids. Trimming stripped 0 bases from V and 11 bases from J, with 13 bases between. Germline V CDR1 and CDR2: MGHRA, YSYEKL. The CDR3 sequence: CASSQDLGASAFF. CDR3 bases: TGCGCCAGCAGCCAAGATCTGGGGGCTTCGGCTTTCTTT.

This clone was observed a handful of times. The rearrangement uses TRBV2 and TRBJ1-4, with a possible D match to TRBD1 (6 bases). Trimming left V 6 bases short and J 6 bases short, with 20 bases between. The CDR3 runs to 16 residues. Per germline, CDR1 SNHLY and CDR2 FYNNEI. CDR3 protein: CASSQQWDNVDEKLFF. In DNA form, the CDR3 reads TGTGCCAGCAGCCAACAATGGGACAACGTCGATGAAAAACTGTTTTTT.

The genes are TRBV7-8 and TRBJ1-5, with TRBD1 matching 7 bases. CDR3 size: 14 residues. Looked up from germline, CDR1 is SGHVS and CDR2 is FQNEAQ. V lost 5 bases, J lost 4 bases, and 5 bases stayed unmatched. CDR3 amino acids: CASSPDRVNQPQHF. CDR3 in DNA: TGTGCCAGCAGCCCAGACAGGGTTAATCAGCCCCAGCATTTT.

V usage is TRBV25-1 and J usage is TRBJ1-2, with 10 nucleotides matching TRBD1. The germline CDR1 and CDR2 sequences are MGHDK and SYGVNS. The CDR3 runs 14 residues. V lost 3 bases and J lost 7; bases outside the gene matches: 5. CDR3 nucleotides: TGTGCCAGCAGTGACCCGGGACAGGGGTTTGGCTACACCTTC. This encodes CASSDPGQGFGYTF.

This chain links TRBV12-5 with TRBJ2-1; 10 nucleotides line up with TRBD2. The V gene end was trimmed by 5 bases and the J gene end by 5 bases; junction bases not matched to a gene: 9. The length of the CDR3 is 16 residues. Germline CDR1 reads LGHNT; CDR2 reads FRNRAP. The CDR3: CASGVNSGRTNNEQFF. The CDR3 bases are TGTGCTAGTGGTGTCAATAGCGGGAGGACTAACAATGAGCAGTTCTTC.

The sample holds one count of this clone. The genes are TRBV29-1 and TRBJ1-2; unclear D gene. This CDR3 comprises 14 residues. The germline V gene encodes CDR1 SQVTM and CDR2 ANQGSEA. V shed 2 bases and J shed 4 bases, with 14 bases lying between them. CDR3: CSVESPTAVYGYTF. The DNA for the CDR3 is TGCAGCGTTGAATCCCCAACCGCAGTCTATGGCTACACCTTC.

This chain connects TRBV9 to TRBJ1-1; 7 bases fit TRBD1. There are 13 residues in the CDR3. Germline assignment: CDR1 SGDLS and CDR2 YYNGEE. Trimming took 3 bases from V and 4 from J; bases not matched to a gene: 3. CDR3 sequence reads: CASSGDRATEAFF. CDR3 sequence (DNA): TGTGCCAGCAGCGGCGACAGGGCCACTGAAGCTTTCTTT. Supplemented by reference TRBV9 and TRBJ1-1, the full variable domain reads DSGVTQTPKHLITATGQRVTLRCSPRSGDLSVYWYQQSLDQGLQFLIQYYNGEERAKGNILERFSAQQFPDLHSELNLSSLELGDSALYFCASSGDRATEAFFGQGTRLTVV.

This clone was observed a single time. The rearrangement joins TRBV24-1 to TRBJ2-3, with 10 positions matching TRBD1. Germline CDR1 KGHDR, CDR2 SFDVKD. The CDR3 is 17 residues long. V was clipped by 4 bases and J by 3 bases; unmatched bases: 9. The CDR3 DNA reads TGTGCCACCAGTGACCCAAAACAGGACAGGGGGACAGATACGCAGTATTTT. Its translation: CATSDPKQDRGTDTQYF.

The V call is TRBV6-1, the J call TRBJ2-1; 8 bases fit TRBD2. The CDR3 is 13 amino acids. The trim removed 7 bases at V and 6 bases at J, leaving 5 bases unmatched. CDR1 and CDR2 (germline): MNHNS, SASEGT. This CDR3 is CASKPGLVNEQFF. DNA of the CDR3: TGTGCCAGCAAACCGGGACTAGTCAATGAGCAGTTCTTC.

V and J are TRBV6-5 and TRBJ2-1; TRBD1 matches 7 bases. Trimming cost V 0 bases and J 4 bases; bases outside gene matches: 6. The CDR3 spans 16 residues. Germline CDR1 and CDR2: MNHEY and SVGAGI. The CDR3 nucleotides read TGTGCCAGCAGTTACTCGTCAGGGGGAAATTACAATGAGCAGTTCTTC. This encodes CASSYSSGGNYNEQFF.

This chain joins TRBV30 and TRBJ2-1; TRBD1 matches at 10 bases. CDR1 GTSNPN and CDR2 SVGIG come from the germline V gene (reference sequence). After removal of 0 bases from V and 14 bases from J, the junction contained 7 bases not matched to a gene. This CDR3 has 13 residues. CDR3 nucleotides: TGTGCCTGGAGTGTTGACAGGGGGCGCGAGAAGTTCTTC. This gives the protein CAWSVDRGREKFF.

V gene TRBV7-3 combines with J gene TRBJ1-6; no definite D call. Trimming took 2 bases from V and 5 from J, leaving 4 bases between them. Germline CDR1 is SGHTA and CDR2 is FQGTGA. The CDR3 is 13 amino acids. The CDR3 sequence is CASSLQDNSPLHF. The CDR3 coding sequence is TGTGCCAGCAGCTTACAGGATAATTCACCCCTCCACTTT.

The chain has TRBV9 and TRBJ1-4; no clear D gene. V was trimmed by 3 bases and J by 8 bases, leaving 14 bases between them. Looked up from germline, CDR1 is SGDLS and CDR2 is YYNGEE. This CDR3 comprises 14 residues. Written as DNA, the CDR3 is TGTGCCAGCAGCGGGAGGGTAGATAGCGAAAAACTGTTTTTT. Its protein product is CASSGRVDSEKLFF.

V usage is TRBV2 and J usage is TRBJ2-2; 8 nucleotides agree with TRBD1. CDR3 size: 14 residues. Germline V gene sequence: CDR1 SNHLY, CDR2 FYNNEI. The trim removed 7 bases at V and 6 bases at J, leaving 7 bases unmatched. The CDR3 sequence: CASTDRVIPGELFF. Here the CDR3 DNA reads TGTGCCAGCACGGACAGGGTAATTCCCGGGGAGCTGTTTTTT.

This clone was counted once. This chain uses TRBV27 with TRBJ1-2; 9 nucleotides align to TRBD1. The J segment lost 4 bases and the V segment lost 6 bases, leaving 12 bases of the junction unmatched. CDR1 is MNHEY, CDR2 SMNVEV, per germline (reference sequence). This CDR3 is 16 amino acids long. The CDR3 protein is CASSAWGQGILYGYTF. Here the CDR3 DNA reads TGTGCCAGCAGCGCCTGGGGACAGGGAATCCTCTATGGCTACACCTTC.

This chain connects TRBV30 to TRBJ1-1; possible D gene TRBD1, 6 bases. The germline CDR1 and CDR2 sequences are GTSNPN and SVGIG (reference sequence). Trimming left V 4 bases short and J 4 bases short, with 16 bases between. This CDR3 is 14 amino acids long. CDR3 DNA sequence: TGTGCCTGGACCGGGGGGGGAGGGGGCACTGAAGCTTTCTTT. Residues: CAWTGGGGGTEAFF.

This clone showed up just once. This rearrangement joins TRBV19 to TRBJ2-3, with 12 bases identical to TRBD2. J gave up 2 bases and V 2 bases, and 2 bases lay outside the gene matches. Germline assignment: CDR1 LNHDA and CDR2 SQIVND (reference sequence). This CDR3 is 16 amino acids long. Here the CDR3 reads CASSITSGGSTDTQYF. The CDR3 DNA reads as TGTGCCAGTAGTATAACTAGCGGGGGGTCCACAGATACGCAGTATTTT.

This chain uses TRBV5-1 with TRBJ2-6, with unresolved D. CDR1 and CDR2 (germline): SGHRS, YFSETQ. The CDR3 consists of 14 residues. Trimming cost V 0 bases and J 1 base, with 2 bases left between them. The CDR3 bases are TGCGCCAGCAGCTTGGTATCTGGGGCCAACGTCCTGACTTTC. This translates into CASSLVSGANVLTF.

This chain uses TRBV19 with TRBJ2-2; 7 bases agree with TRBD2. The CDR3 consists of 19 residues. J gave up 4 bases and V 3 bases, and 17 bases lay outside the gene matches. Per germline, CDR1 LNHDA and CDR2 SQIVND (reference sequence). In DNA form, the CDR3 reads TGTGCCAGTAGTATCGGGGGGATTAGCGGGTTAATGAGCACCGGGGAGCTGTTTTTT. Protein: CASSIGGISGLMSTGELFF.